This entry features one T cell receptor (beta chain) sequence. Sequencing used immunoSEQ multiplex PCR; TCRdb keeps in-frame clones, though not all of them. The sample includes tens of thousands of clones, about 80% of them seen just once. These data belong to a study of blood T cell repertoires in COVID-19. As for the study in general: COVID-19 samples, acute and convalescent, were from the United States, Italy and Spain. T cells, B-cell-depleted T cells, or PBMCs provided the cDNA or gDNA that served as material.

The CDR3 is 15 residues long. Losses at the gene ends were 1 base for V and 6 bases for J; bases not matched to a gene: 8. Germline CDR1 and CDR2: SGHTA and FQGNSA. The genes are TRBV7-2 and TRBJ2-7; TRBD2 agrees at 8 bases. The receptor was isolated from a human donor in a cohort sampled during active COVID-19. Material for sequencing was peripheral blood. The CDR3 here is CASSLGSGITREQYF. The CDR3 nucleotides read TGTGCCAGCAGCTTAGGTAGCGGGATCACACGCGAGCAGTACTTC. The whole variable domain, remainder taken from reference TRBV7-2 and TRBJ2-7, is GAGVSQSPSNKVTEKGKDVELRCDPISGHTALYWYRQSLGQGLEFLIYFQGNSAPDKSGLPSDRFSAERTGGSVSTLTIQRTQQEDSAVYLCASSLGSGITREQYFGPGTRLTVT.